The present T cell receptor (beta chain) was sequenced within a study of blood T cells in healthy people across ages. Combining a sample-barcoded 5' primer with a J-beta primer mix, a second PCR ran for about 7 to 12 cycles. MiXCR was run by TCRdb on the 5' RACE reads, yielding one entry per CDR3 protein. The table records roughly 860,000 distinct CDR3 sequences, less than 80% of them present only once. The table lists this clonotype with a count of one. The antigen remains unidentified. The study's findings and limits: A conclusive naive versus antigen-experienced comparison was prevented by the unsorted PBMCs.

V was cut by 6 bases and J by 5 bases, with 11 bases left in between. There are 13 residues in the CDR3. Germline CDR1 reads DFQATT; CDR2 reads SNEGSKA (reference sequence). The sequenced sample was blood. This rearrangement joins TRBV20-1 to TRBJ1-6, with D unclear. This clonotype was obtained from a man aged 25-45 years in good health. For the CDR3, the DNA is TGCAGTGCCCCCCCGAGGAATAATTCACCCCTCCACTTT. Its translation is CSAPPRNNSPLHF.